This T cell receptor (beta chain) was captured by sequencing in a study of shared clonotypes between healthy human individuals. Turning to the study itself: CD8 memory received one plate per donor, CD8 naive two, CD4 memory three and CD4 naive three.

With 3 bases removed from V and 4 bases from J, the gap between germline ends came to 12 bases. Per germline, CDR1 SQVTM and CDR2 ANQGSEA. This CDR3 comprises 13 residues. Assay used: immunoSEQ multiplex PCR; TCRdb lists only in-frame clones, some missing. Among about 990,000 clones listed, about 80% were seen once. A note on this clone: Its specificity is unknown.

General study points: Represented diversity (both genetic and exposure-history) was limited by the small number of donors. In several donors, about 5% of naive CD4 clonotypes appeared in common.

The origin of this receptor is a man between 18 and 35 years old in good health. Some clones in this sample may be carry-over from other donors' samples. Sequencing was carried out using memory CD4+ T cells from PBMCs. Subset meaning: CD45RA-negative fraction. The chain is built from TRBV29-1 and TRBJ1-1; no reliable D call. The CDR3 region is CSVEAAVRTEAFF. CDR3 bases: TGCAGCGTTGAGGCAGCGGTCCGCACTGAAGCTTTCTTT.